The 27 T cell receptor beta chains presented below share a single source sample, sequenced in a study of T cell changes during pregnancy in multiple sclerosis. Generated by immunoSEQ multiplex PCR, the TCRdb table keeps only in-frame clones and is missing some. The sample shows more than 65,000 clones, roughly 90% of them seen only once. The input for sequencing was peripheral blood, taken after pregnancy. The receptors stem from a female donor in good health, enrolled as a control in a pregnancy study.

The rearrangement joins TRBV11-2 to TRBJ2-1; D might be TRBD2 (6 bases). The CDR3 has 13 amino acids. Germline values: CDR1 SGHAT, CDR2 FQNNGV. V lost 11 bases, J lost 2 bases, and 13 bases lay in between. The CDR3 sequence: CASGGPAYNEQFF. The CDR3 coding sequence is TGTGCCTCCGGAGGGCCGGCCTACAATGAGCAGTTCTTC.

The V call is TRBV5-1, the J call TRBJ1-2, with 7 bases identical to TRBD1. The CDR3 is 14 amino acids. Per germline, CDR1 SGHRS and CDR2 YFSETQ. V shed 1 base, J shed 3 bases, and the junction held 3 bases outside the gene matches. The CDR3 region is CASSLLGTDYGYTF. CDR3 in DNA: TGCGCCAGCAGCTTGTTGGGGACAGACTATGGCTACACCTTC. The whole variable domain, remainder taken from reference TRBV5-1 and TRBJ1-2, is KAGVTQTPRYLIKTRGQQVTLSCSPISGHRSVSWYQQTPGQGLQFLFEYFSETQRNKGNFPGRFSGRQFSNSRSEMNVSTLELGDSALYLCASSLLGTDYGYTFGSGTRLTVV.

The J gene is TRBJ2-7, the V gene TRBV6-1; 13 nucleotides line up with TRBD2. The CDR3 is 17 amino acids. V dropped 4 bases and J dropped 3; count of bases not matched to a gene: 9. Germline CDR1 is MNHNS and CDR2 is SASEGT. The CDR3 loop is CASSALAGGPRGYEQYF. The CDR3 DNA reads TGTGCCAGCAGTGCACTAGCGGGGGGGCCTAGAGGCTACGAGCAGTACTTC.

This chain connects TRBV7-9 to TRBJ2-1; 11 nucleotides match TRBD2. After removal of 0 bases from V and 4 bases from J, the junction contained 2 bases not matched to a gene. The V gene's germline CDR1 is SEHNR and CDR2 FQNEAQ (reference sequence). The CDR3 consists of 16 residues. Written as DNA, the CDR3 is TGTGCCAGCAGCTTAGCACTAGCGGGAGCATACAATGAGCAGTTCTTC. Its protein product is CASSLALAGAYNEQFF.

This sequence joins TRBV18 and TRBJ1-1; maybe TRBD1 (6 bases). CDR3 length: 12 amino acids. V lost 11 bases to trimming and J lost 4 bases, with 14 bases between them. Germline-derived CDR1 and CDR2 are KGHSH and LQKENI. The chain's CDR3 is CAGSQGGTEAFF. Here the CDR3 DNA reads TGTGCCGGTAGCCAAGGGGGCACTGAAGCTTTCTTT.

The chain links TRBV10-3 to TRBJ2-3; weak D call: TRBD2 (7 bases). The CDR3 length is 18 residues. Germline CDR1 reads ENHRY; CDR2 reads SYGVKD. V lost 6 bases and J 1 base, leaving 23 bases between the germline ends. The CDR3 here is CAIRDDGAAGARTDTQYF. CDR3 in DNA: TGTGCCATCAGGGACGACGGGGCCGCGGGGGCCCGCACAGATACGCAGTATTTT.

In this sample, this clone turned up once. This chain uses TRBV5-5 with TRBJ2-5; 15 bases align to TRBD2. The CDR3 length is 16 residues. Germline V CDR1 and CDR2: SGHKS, YYEKEE (reference sequence). V shed 3 bases and J 3 bases; nucleotides not matched to a gene: 3. The CDR3 DNA reads as TGTGCCAGCAGCTCTCGGACTAGCGGGAGGGAAGAGACCCAGTACTTC. This translates into CASSSRTSGREETQYF.

The chain joins TRBV29-1 to TRBJ1-4, with TRBD1 as a possible D gene (5 bases). CDR1 is SQVTM, CDR2 ANQGSEA, per germline. The CDR3 sequence is 14 residues long. Trimming shortened V by 1 base and J by 3 bases, and 9 bases separated the two germline ends. CDR3 coding DNA: TGCAGCGTTGAAGGCGGAGGGGCTAATGAAAAACTGTTTTTT. This translates into CSVEGGGANEKLFF. Drawing the rest from reference TRBV29-1 and TRBJ1-4, the complete variable domain is SAVISQKPSRDICQRGTSLTIQCQVDSQVTMMFWYRQQPGQSLTLIATANQGSEATYESGFVIDKFPISRPNLTFSTLTVSNMSPEDSSIYLCSVEGGGANEKLFFGSGTQLSVL.

The chain recombines TRBV30 with TRBJ1-1, with a possible D match to TRBD1 (5 bases). There are 13 residues in the CDR3. The V and J ends lost 3 bases and 5 bases respectively, with 13 bases between them. Germline CDR1 is GTSNPN and CDR2 is SVGIG (reference sequence). The CDR3 coding sequence is TGTGCCTGGAGGGAGGGGCTGCGGACTGAAGCTTTCTTT. This translates into CAWREGLRTEAFF.

The chain carries TRBV30 and TRBJ1-3, with D possibly TRBD1 on 5 matching bases. Germline assignment: CDR1 GTSNPN and CDR2 SVGIG (reference sequence). This CDR3 has 13 amino acids. Trimming removed 2 bases from V and 14 bases from J, with 19 bases in between. The chain's CDR3 is CAWSTGTGLEVYF. For the CDR3, the DNA is TGTGCCTGGAGTACCGGCACAGGCCTCGAGGTATATTTT.

The chain employs TRBV14 and TRBJ2-2; 7 bases match TRBD1. The CDR3 covers 14 residues. V was pared by 4 bases and J by 4 bases, with 3 bases of the junction left unmatched. Germline lookup yields CDR1 SGHDN and CDR2 FVKESK. CDR3 protein: CASSRGQITGELFF. CDR3 sequence (DNA): TGTGCCAGCAGCCGGGGACAGATCACCGGGGAGCTGTTTTTT.

V and J are TRBV19 and TRBJ1-1, with 10 bases fitting TRBD1. Germline V lookup: CDR1 LNHDA, CDR2 SQIVND (reference sequence). The CDR3 contains 17 residues. Germline trimming cut 4 bases from V and 2 bases from J; bases unmatched to any gene: 10. The CDR3 DNA reads TGTGCCAGTAGTACCCGGGACAGGGGCCGGGGAAACACTGAAGCTTTCTTT. Encoded protein: CASSTRDRGRGNTEAFF.

CDR3 bases: TGCGCCAGCAGTGAGAACCAGGGGGGACATTACAATGAGCAGTTCTTC. It encodes CASSENQGGHYNEQFF. The chain has TRBV10-2 and TRBJ2-1; maybe TRBD1 (7 bases). V dropped 2 bases and J dropped 4 bases, with 15 bases sitting between them. Looked up from germline, CDR1 is WSHSY and CDR2 is SAAADI. The CDR3 sequence is 16 residues long.

V usage is TRBV5-1 and J usage is TRBJ2-7, with D perhaps matching TRBD1 (6 bases). The CDR3 consists of 13 residues. CDR1 is SGHRS, CDR2 YFSETQ, per germline. With 0 bases removed from V and 3 bases from J, the gap between germline ends came to 7 bases. The CDR3 reads CASSLDRDYEQYF. The CDR3 DNA is TGCGCCAGCAGCTTGGACAGGGACTACGAGCAGTACTTC.

This clone occurred a few times. The chain uses TRBV5-6 and TRBJ1-2, with D possibly being TRBD1 (5 bases). This CDR3 is built from 17 residues. Between the trimmed V and J ends, which lost 3 bases and 3 bases, there was a span of 21 bases. Germline CDR1 is SGHDT and CDR2 is YYEEEE. The DNA for the CDR3 is TGTGCCAGCAGCTGGGAGGACATCCGATCCCGCTACTATGGCTACACCTTC. As protein: CASSWEDIRSRYYGYTF.

This sequence joins TRBV18 and TRBJ1-1; no reliable D call. The germline gives CDR1 KGHSH, CDR2 LQKENI. There are 15 residues in the CDR3. The V and J ends lost 5 bases and 1 base respectively, with 14 bases between them. CDR3 DNA sequence: TGTGCCAGCTCAACGATGGGGAGTTCGAACACTGAAGCTTTCTTT. It translates to CASSTMGSSNTEAFF.

The J gene is TRBJ2-2, the V gene TRBV4-2; the match to TRBD1 covers 8 bases. J gave up 6 bases and V 4 bases, and 10 bases lay outside the gene matches. The CDR3 loop spans 16 amino acids. Germline V lookup: CDR1 LGHNA, CDR2 YNFKEQ. This CDR3 reads CASSPIQGEISGELFF. DNA of the CDR3: TGTGCCAGCAGCCCCATACAGGGGGAAATATCCGGGGAGCTGTTTTTT.

This clone was observed a few times. This chain links TRBV5-6 with TRBJ1-1; D remains unclear. V gave up 0 bases and J gave up 3 bases, with 9 bases separating them. The CDR3 runs to 14 residues. Germline-derived CDR1 and CDR2 are SGHDT and YYEEEE. The DNA for the CDR3 is TGTGCCAGCAGCTTGGTGCTAAGTGACACTGAAGCTTTCTTT. This sequence encodes CASSLVLSDTEAFF.

CDR3 protein: CASSLKFLAVAKNIQYF. Here the CDR3 DNA reads TGTGCCAGCAGTTTAAAGTTTCTAGCGGTAGCCAAAAACATTCAGTACTTC. This rearrangement joins TRBV27 to TRBJ2-4, with 7 bases matching TRBD2. This CDR3 has 17 residues. V was clipped by 2 bases and J by 0 bases; unmatched bases: 7. Germline V gene lookup returns CDR1 MNHEY and CDR2 SMNVEV (reference sequence).

The chain recombines TRBV6-5 with TRBJ1-6; D may be TRBD1 (5 bases). CDR1 and CDR2 (germline): MNHEY, SVGAGI. Trimming pared 6 bases from V and 9 bases from J, leaving 15 bases between. This CDR3 spans 14 amino acids. The CDR3 nucleotides are TGTGCCAGCAGGATAGGGGAAGGTAGTTCACCCCTCCACTTT. It encodes CASRIGEGSSPLHF.

The chain has TRBV7-9 and TRBJ1-1, with D perhaps TRBD1 (5 bases). Germline values: CDR1 SEHNR, CDR2 FQNEAQ (reference sequence). The CDR3 is 14 amino acids. Trimming shortened V by 1 base and J by 0 bases, and 6 bases separated the two germline ends. CDR3 region: CASSLGQLNTEAFF. The CDR3 DNA follows: TGTGCCAGCAGCTTAGGACAGTTGAACACTGAAGCTTTCTTT.

For the CDR3, the DNA is TGTGCCAGCAGCCGGGATCGAGCGCCAAACACCGGGGAGCTGTTTTTT. Its protein is CASSRDRAPNTGELFF. The chain carries TRBV7-2 and TRBJ2-2; possibly TRBD2 for D (5 bases). CDR3 size: 16 residues. The V end was cut by 5 bases, the J end by 2 bases, with 15 bases between. Looked up from germline, CDR1 is SGHTA and CDR2 is FQGNSA. Variable domain in full (rest from reference TRBV7-2 and TRBJ2-2): GAGVSQSPSNKVTEKGKDVELRCDPISGHTALYWYRQSLGQGLEFLIYFQGNSAPDKSGLPSDRFSAERTGGSVSTLTIQRTQQEDSAVYLCASSRDRAPNTGELFFGEGSRLTVL.

This clone was counted a single time. V usage is TRBV27 and J usage is TRBJ2-7; the match to TRBD1 covers 8 bases. This CDR3 is built from 14 residues. Germline loops: CDR1 MNHEY, CDR2 SMNVEV (reference sequence). The V segment lost 8 bases and the J segment 0 bases; nucleotides outside the gene matches: 6. The CDR3 DNA reads TGTGCCAGCGGCTACAGGGGGAGCTCCTACGAGCAGTACTTC. The encoded protein is CASGYRGSSYEQYF.

V usage is TRBV30 and J usage is TRBJ1-3; no reliable D call. This CDR3 has 13 amino acids. Trimming removed 0 bases from V and 4 bases from J, with 7 bases in between. Germline values: CDR1 GTSNPN, CDR2 SVGIG (reference sequence). The CDR3, as DNA: TGTGCCTGGAGTGTACTGGAGGGAAACACCATATATTTT. Residues: CAWSVLEGNTIYF.

This chain joins TRBV6-4 and TRBJ1-1; 7 bases line up with TRBD1. This CDR3 is built from 13 residues. V gave up 4 bases and J gave up 5 bases; unmatched junction bases: 4. The V gene's germline CDR1 is MRHNA and CDR2 SNTAGT. The CDR3 DNA sequence: TGTGCCAGCAGTGCAGGGGGGAGAACTGAAGCTTTCTTT. Residues: CASSAGGRTEAFF.

This sequence joins TRBV27 and TRBJ1-1; 7 bases match TRBD1. V was pared by 4 bases and J by 1 base, with 0 bases of the junction left unmatched. This CDR3 contains 13 residues. Germline values: CDR1 MNHEY, CDR2 SMNVEV (reference sequence). This CDR3 reads CASSWTGNTEAFF. The CDR3 region has the DNA TGTGCCAGCAGTTGGACAGGGAACACTGAAGCTTTCTTT.

This clone was counted once. V gene TRBV5-1 combines with J gene TRBJ2-7; 10 nucleotides match TRBD1. In germline, CDR1 is SGHRS, CDR2 YFSETQ. The J segment lost 2 bases and the V segment lost 0 bases, leaving 17 bases of the junction unmatched. The CDR3 covers 20 residues. DNA for the CDR3: TGCGCCAGCAGCTTGGCTTTGGCCAAAACCGGGACAGGGGACCCCTACGAGCAGTACTTC. This sequence encodes CASSLALAKTGTGDPYEQYF.